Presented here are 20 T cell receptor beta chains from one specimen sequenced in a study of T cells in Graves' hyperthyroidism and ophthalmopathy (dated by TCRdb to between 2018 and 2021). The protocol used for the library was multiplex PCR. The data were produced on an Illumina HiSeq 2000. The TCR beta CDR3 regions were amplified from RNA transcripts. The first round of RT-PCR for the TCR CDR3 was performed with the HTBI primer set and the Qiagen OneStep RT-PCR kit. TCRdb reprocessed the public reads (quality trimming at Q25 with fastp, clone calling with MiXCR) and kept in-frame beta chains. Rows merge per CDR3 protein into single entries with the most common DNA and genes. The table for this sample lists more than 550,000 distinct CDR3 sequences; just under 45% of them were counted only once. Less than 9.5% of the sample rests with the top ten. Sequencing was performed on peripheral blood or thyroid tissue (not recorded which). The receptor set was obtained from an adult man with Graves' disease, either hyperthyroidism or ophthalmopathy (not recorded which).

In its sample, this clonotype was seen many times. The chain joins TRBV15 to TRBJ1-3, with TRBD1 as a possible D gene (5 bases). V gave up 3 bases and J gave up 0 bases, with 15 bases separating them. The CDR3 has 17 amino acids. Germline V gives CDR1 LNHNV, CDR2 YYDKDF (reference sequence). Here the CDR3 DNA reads TGTGCCACCAGCAGGATAACGGGACCCGTCTCTGGAAACACCATATATTTT. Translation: CATSRITGPVSGNTIYF.

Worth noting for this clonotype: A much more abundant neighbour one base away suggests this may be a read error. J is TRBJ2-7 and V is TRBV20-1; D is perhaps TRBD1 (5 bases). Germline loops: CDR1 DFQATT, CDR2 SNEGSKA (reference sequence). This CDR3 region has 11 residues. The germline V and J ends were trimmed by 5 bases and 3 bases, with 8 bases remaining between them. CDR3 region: CSAPTDYEQYF. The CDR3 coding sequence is TGCAGTGCTCCGACAGACTACGAGCAGTACTTC.

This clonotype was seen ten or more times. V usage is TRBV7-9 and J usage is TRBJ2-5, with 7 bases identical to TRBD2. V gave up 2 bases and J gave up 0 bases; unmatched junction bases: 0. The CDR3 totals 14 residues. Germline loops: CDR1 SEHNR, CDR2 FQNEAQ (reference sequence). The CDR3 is CASSLLADQETQYF. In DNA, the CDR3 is TGTGCCAGCAGCTTACTAGCGGACCAAGAGACCCAGTACTTC.

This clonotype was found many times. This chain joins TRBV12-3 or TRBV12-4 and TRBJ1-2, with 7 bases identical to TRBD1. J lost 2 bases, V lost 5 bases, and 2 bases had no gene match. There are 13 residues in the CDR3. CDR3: CASSTGQNYGYTF. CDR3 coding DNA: TGTGCCAGCAGTACGGGACAGAACTATGGCTACACCTTC.

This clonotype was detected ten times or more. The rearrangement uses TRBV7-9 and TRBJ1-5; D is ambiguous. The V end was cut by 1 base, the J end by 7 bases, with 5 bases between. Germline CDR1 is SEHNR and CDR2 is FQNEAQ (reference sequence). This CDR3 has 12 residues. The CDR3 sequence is CASSLGTQPQHF. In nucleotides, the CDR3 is TGTGCCAGCAGCTTAGGTACGCAGCCCCAGCATTTT.

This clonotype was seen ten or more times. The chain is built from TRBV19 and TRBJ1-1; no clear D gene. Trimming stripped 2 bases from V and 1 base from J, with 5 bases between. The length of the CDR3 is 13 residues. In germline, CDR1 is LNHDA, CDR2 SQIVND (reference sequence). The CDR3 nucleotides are TGTGCCAGTAGTATACCAGGGAACACTGAAGCTTTCTTT. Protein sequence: CASSIPGNTEAFF.

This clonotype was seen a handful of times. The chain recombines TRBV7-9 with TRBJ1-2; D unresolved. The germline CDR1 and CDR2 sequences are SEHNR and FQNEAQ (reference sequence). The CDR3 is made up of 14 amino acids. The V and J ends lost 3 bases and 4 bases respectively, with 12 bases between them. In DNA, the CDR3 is TGTGCCAGCAGCTTGATTCCGGTACGCTATGGCTACACCTTC. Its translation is CASSLIPVRYGYTF.

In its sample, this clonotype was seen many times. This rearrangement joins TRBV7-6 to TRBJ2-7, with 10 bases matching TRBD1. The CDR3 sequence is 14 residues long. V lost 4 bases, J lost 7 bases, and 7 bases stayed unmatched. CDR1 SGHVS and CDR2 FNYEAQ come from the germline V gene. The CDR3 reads CASSSRQGAREQYF. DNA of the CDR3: TGTGCCAGCAGCTCGCGACAGGGGGCGAGAGAGCAGTACTTC.

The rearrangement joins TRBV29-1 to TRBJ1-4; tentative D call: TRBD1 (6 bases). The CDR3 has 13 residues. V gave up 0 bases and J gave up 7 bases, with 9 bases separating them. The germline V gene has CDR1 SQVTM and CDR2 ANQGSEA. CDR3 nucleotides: TGCAGCGTTGAAGAGGCAGGGGTTGAAAAACTGTTTTTT. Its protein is CSVEEAGVEKLFF. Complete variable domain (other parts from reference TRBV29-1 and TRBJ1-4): SAVISQKPSRDICQRGTSLTIQCQVDSQVTMMFWYRQQPGQSLTLIATANQGSEATYESGFVIDKFPISRPNLTFSTLTVSNMSPEDSSIYLCSVEEAGVEKLFFGSGTQLSVL.

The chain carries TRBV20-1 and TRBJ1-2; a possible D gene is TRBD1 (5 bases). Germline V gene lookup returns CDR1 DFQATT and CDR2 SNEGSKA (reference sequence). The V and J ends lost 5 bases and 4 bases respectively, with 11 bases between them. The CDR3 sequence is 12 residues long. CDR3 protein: CSAAAGGYGYTF. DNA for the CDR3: TGCAGTGCTGCGGCCGGGGGCTATGGCTACACCTTC.

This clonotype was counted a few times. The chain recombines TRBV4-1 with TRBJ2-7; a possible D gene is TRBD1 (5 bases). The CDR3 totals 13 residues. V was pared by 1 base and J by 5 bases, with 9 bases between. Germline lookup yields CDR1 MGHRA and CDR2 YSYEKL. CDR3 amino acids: CASSQGTGNEQYF. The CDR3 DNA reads TGCGCCAGCAGCCAAGGTACAGGCAACGAGCAGTACTTC.

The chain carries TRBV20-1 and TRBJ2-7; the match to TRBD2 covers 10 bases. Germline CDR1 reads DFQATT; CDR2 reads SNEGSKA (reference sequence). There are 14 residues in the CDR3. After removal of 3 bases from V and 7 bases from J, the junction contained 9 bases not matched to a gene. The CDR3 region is CSASPGLAAPEQYF. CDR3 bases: TGCAGTGCTAGCCCCGGACTAGCGGCCCCGGAGCAGTACTTC.

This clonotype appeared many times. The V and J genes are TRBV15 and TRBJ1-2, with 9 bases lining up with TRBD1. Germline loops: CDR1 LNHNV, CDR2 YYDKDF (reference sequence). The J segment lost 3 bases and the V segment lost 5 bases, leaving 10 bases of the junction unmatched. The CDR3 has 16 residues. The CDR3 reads CATSPEGQGPDYGYTF. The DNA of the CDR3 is TGTGCCACCAGCCCAGAGGGACAGGGCCCGGACTATGGCTACACCTTC.

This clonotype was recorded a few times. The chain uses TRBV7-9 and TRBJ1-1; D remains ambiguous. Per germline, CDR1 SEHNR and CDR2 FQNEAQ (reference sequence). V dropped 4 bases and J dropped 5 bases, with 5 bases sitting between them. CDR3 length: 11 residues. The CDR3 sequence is CASSWVTEAFF. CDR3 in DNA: TGTGCCAGCAGCTGGGTAACTGAAGCTTTCTTT.

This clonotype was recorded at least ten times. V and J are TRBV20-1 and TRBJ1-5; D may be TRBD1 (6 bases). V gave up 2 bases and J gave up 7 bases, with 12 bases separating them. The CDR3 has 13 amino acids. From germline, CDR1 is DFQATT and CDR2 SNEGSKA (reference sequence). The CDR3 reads CSARRGGDQPQHF. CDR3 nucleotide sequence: TGCAGTGCTAGACGTGGGGGCGACCAGCCCCAGCATTTT.

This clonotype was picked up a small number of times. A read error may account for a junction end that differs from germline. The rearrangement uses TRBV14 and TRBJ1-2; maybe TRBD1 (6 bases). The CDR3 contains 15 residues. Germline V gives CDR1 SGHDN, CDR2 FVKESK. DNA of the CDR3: TGTGCCAACAGCCAAGATCGGGGGCTCACCTATGGCTACACCTTC. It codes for CANSQDRGLTYGYTF.

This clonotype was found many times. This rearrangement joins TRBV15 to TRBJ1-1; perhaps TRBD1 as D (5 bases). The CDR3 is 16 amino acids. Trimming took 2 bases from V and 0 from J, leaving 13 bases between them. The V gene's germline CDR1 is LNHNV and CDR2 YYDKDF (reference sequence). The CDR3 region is CATSRHRDRLNTEAFF. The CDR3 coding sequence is TGTGCCACCAGCAGACACCGTGACAGATTGAACACTGAAGCTTTCTTT. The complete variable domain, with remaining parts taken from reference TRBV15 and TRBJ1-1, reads DAMVIQNPRYQVTQFGKPVTLSCSQTLNHNVMYWYQQKSSQAPKLLFHYYDKDFNNEADTPDNFQSRRPNTSFCFLDIRSPGLGDTAMYLCATSRHRDRLNTEAFFGQGTRLTVV.

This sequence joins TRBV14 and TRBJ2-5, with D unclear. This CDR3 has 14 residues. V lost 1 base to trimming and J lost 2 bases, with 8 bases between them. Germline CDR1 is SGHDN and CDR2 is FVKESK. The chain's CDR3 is CASSQVIGQETQYF. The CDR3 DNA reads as TGTGCCAGCAGCCAAGTGATCGGACAAGAGACCCAGTACTTC.

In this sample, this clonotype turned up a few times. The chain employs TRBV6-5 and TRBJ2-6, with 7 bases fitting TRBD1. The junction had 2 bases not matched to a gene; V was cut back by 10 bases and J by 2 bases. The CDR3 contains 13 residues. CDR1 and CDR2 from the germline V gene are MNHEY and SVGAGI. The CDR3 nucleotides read TGTGCCACTACAGGGGCTGGGGCCAACGTCCTGACTTTC. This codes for CATTGAGANVLTF.

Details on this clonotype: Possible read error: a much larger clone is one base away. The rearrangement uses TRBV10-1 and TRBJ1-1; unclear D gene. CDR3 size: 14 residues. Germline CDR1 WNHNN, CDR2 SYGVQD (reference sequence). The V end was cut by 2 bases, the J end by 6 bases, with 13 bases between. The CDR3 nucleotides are TGCGCCAGCAGTGAGGGATCCTCGGGAGCTGAAGCTTTCTTT. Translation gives CASSEGSSGAEAFF.